This T cell receptor beta chain was sequenced during a study of T cell repertoires in cytomegalovirus infection (dated by TCRdb to between 2019 and 2020). The study in broad terms: Recently identified HLA-C-restricted CMV epitopes, whose presentation resists viral immunomodulation, were targeted by peptide stimulations together with well-studied HLA-B-restricted epitopes. Donor HLA type was relevant to the analysis, because carriage of CMV infection together with the matching HLA type was indicated by public TCR beta signatures. The full study reports these points: In the ex vivo response, HLA-C-restricted CMV-specific TCR beta clonotypes were dominant, and in two of eight donors the single most frequent clonotype came from this HLA-C-restricted group. Cumulative frequency of public TCR beta family members discriminated carriers of CMV infection plus the relevant HLA type in this cohort and an independent 352-donor cohort.

The CDR3 spans 16 residues, from the cysteine through the phenylalanine. Just the 48-base CDR3 DNA is kept, in frame starting at base 1. CDR1 and CDR2 are read off the germline V gene as SNHLY and FYNNEI. V and J lose 5 bases and 4 bases, and a span of 18 bases separates them. On this clonotype: What antigen it recognizes has not been identified. No much larger clone exists at a distance of one base, and base qualities are not known.

This sample was sequenced with an Illumina HiSeq 1500. TCRdb passed the public sequencing reads through fastp at Q25 and MiXCR, retaining productive beta sequences. Rows merge per CDR3 protein into single entries with the most common DNA and genes. This sample is represented by about 890,000 distinct CDR3 sequences; approximately 31% of them were singletons. The ten largest clones capture over 11% of the sample. The treatment or condition label here, explained by the study, means: in vitro stimulation with specific CMV peptide epitopes to enrich CMV-specific T cells. Recombination connected TRBV2 to TRBJ2-1; too little of a D gene remains to name it. The origin of this receptor is a human donor in good health (CMV status not recorded). Some clones in this sample may be carry-over from other donors' samples. The input for sequencing was cultured CD8+ T cells from PBMCs, taken from culture after CMV antigen stimulation. This receptor has the CDR3 CASSFSVRQDYNEQFF. The base sequence is TGTGCCAGCAGTTTCTCCGTAAGGCAGGATTACAATGAGCAGTTCTTC. Joined to the reference TRBV2 and TRBJ2-1 proteins, this CDR3 gives the full variable domain: EPEVTQTPSHQVTQMGQEVILRCVPISNHLYFYWYRQILGQKVEFLVSFYNNEISEKSEIFDDQFSVERPDGSNFTLKIRSTKLEDSAMYFCASSFSVRQDYNEQFFGPGTRLTVL.